Following are 20 T cell receptor beta chains from one sample sequenced in a study of shared clonotypes between healthy human individuals. Sequencing was performed with immunoSEQ multiplex PCR; in TCRdb, only in-frame clones are kept and a portion is missing. Of about 680,000 clones in the sample, 92% were seen once. Selected positively for CCR7 and CD45RO-negative, naive CD8 cells excluded terminally differentiated effector memory CD45RA+ cells. The sample comprised naive CD8+ T cells sorted from blood. The source is a man aged 25 to 40 in good health.

Concerning this clone itself: Other DNA sequences in the same sample also yield this CDR3. The V gene is TRBV6-5, the J gene TRBJ2-2; D remains unclear. This CDR3 has 14 residues. The germline V gene encodes CDR1 MNHEY and CDR2 SVGAGI. Trimming pared 2 bases from V and 0 bases from J, leaving 4 bases between. The CDR3 bases are TGTGCCAGCAGTTACGGGCCGAACACCGGGGAGCTGTTTTTT. The encoded protein is CASSYGPNTGELFF.

This chain connects TRBV6-4 to TRBJ1-3; D is ambiguous. This CDR3 is built from 15 residues. V was cut by 5 bases and J by 4 bases, with 15 bases left in between. Germline V gives CDR1 MRHNA, CDR2 SNTAGT. The CDR3 nucleotides read TGTGCCAGCAGTCCCGACGCCTTTAACGGAAACACCATATATTTT. Protein product: CASSPDAFNGNTIYF.

The V gene is TRBV13, the J gene TRBJ1-1; D possibly corresponds to TRBD1 (5 bases). Between the trimmed V and J ends, which lost 3 bases and 0 bases, there was a span of 11 bases. Germline CDR1 is PRHDT and CDR2 is FYEKMQ (reference sequence). This CDR3 is built from 15 residues. DNA for the CDR3: TGTGCCAGCAGCTTCTCTCCAGGGATGAACACTGAAGCTTTCTTT. This gives the protein CASSFSPGMNTEAFF.

The chain is built from TRBV6-5 and TRBJ2-3; 7 nucleotides match TRBD2. The CDR3 is made up of 15 amino acids. CDR1 is MNHEY, CDR2 SVGAGI, per germline. J gave up 3 bases and V 3 bases, and 6 bases lay outside the gene matches. CDR3 DNA sequence: TGTGCCAGCAGTTATACCCCCGGGGGGACAGATACGCAGTATTTT. This codes for CASSYTPGGTDTQYF.

The chain joins TRBV10-3 to TRBJ1-2, with 7 bases fitting TRBD1. Germline V lookup: CDR1 ENHRY, CDR2 SYGVKD. CDR3 length: 14 amino acids. J was trimmed by 4 bases and V by 5 bases; bases with no gene match: 7. The CDR3 reads CAISPGQTSYGYTF. The CDR3 DNA reads as TGTGCCATCAGTCCGGGACAGACAAGCTATGGCTACACCTTC.

J is TRBJ1-5 and V is TRBV4-1; TRBD1 matches 7 bases. Per germline, CDR1 MGHRA and CDR2 YSYEKL. The junction had 5 bases not matched to a gene; V was cut back by 2 bases and J by 4 bases. The CDR3 has 15 residues. The CDR3 region is CASSQRDSPNQPQHF. The CDR3 bases are TGCGCCAGCAGCCAACGGGACAGCCCAAATCAGCCCCAGCATTTT.

This chain joins TRBV2 and TRBJ2-1, with D perhaps being TRBD1 or TRBD2 (5 bases each). The ends were cut back, 6 bases at V and 8 bases at J, with 11 bases in the middle. Per germline, CDR1 SNHLY and CDR2 FYNNEI. The length of the CDR3 is 12 residues. For the CDR3, the DNA is TGTGCCAGCAGGGGTCTGGGGGATGAGCAGTTCTTC. Its protein product is CASRGLGDEQFF.

The chain recombines TRBV2 with TRBJ1-3, with D unresolved. Trimming shortened V by 2 bases and J by 10 bases, and 9 bases separated the two germline ends. This CDR3 has 12 amino acids. Germline V CDR1 and CDR2: SNHLY, FYNNEI. The CDR3 nucleotides read TGTGCCAGCAGTGAAATAGGAGGGACCATATATTTT. It specifies CASSEIGGTIYF.

The gene calls are TRBV6-6 and TRBJ2-1; 8 nucleotides agree with TRBD2. With V trimmed by 5 bases and J by 1 base, 7 bases remained unmatched. Germline CDR1 and CDR2: MNHNY and SVGAGI (reference sequence). The CDR3 is made up of 16 amino acids. Here the CDR3 DNA reads TGTGCCAGCAGTAACTTCACTAGCGGTTCCTACAATGAGCAGTTCTTC. This encodes CASSNFTSGSYNEQFF.

This chain links TRBV9 with TRBJ1-1; TRBD1 might be the D (5 bases). The CDR3 totals 15 residues. Trimming shortened V by 2 bases and J by 1 base, and 12 bases separated the two germline ends. Germline V lookup: CDR1 SGDLS, CDR2 YYNGEE. This chain's CDR3 is CASSVSGGTNTEAFF. As DNA, the CDR3 is TGTGCCAGCAGCGTTTCGGGGGGGACGAACACTGAAGCTTTCTTT.

The CDR3 nucleotides are TGTGCCAGCAGCCCCCGACTTGCCGACAGGAGGTACCAAGAGACCCAGTACTTC. This sequence encodes CASSPRLADRRYQETQYF. The chain couples TRBV9 to TRBJ2-5, with D perhaps TRBD1 (6 bases). The CDR3 extends over 18 amino acids. CDR1 and CDR2 from the germline V gene are SGDLS and YYNGEE. V was cut by 4 bases and J by 0 bases, with 22 bases left in between.

The genes are TRBV28 and TRBJ2-1, with TRBD2 matching over 8 bases. From germline, CDR1 is MDHEN and CDR2 SYDVKM. The CDR3 sequence is 15 residues long. V gave up 6 bases and J gave up 2 bases; unmatched junction bases: 6. This chain's CDR3 is CASRRPGLAYNEQFF. The CDR3 DNA follows: TGTGCCAGCAGGCGTCCGGGACTAGCCTACAATGAGCAGTTCTTC.

The V and J genes are TRBV25-1 and TRBJ1-1; 7 bases are shared with TRBD1. Losses at the gene ends were 0 bases for V and 0 bases for J; bases not matched to a gene: 4. The germline V gene encodes CDR1 MGHDK and CDR2 SYGVNS. The CDR3 is 16 amino acids. CDR3 DNA: TGTGCCAGCAGTGAATATGAAGGGGGCATGAACACTGAAGCTTTCTTT. This translates into CASSEYEGGMNTEAFF. Using reference TRBV25-1 and TRBJ1-1 for the parts outside the CDR3, the full variable domain is EADIYQTPRYLVIGTGKKITLECSQTMGHDKMYWYQQDPGMELHLIHYSYGVNSTEKGDLSSESTVSRIRTEHFPLTLESARPSHTSQYLCASSEYEGGMNTEAFFGQGTRLTVV.

This rearrangement joins TRBV11-2 to TRBJ1-4; TRBD1 agrees at 8 bases. With 5 bases clipped from V and 3 bases from J, the junction kept 8 bases outside the gene matches. This CDR3 comprises 16 residues. The germline CDR1 and CDR2 sequences are SGHAT and FQNNGV. The CDR3 sequence: CASSTGQGRANEKLFF. The CDR3 region has the DNA TGTGCCAGCAGCACCGGACAGGGCCGGGCTAATGAAAAACTGTTTTTT.

The rearrangement uses TRBV11-2 and TRBJ2-1; no reliable D call. The germline CDR1 and CDR2 sequences are SGHAT and FQNNGV. There are 13 residues in the CDR3. Trimming took 1 base from V and 6 from J, leaving 7 bases between them. The CDR3 nucleotides read TGTGCCAGCAGCTTAGTCTTATTCAATGAGCAGTTCTTC. Translated, it gives CASSLVLFNEQFF.

The table lists this clone with a count of one. This CDR3 is CASSERLARENEQYF. The DNA for the CDR3 is TGCGCCAGCAGTGAGCGCCTAGCGAGAGAAAACGAGCAGTACTTC. This chain joins TRBV10-2 and TRBJ2-7, with TRBD2 as a possible D gene (6 bases). Trimming shortened V by 2 bases and J by 5 bases, and 16 bases separated the two germline ends. Germline V CDR1 and CDR2: WSHSY, SAAADI. The CDR3 extends over 15 amino acids.

This chain links TRBV7-9 with TRBJ2-1, with 13 positions matching TRBD2. This CDR3 is 15 amino acids long. Trimming cost V 5 bases and J 9 bases; bases outside gene matches: 7. Germline V gene sequence: CDR1 SEHNR, CDR2 FQNEAQ (reference sequence). CDR3 sequence (DNA): TGTGCCAGCAGCGACGGACTAGCGGGAGACGGTGAGCAGTTCTTC. Its translation is CASSDGLAGDGEQFF.

This clone was counted between two and nine times. This CDR3 is also generated by other DNA sequences in the sample. The V and J genes are TRBV9 and TRBJ1-5, with D uncertain. Trimming pared 3 bases from V and 2 bases from J, leaving 9 bases between. Germline lookup yields CDR1 SGDLS and CDR2 YYNGEE. This CDR3 comprises 14 residues. CDR3 nucleotides: TGTGCCAGCAGCGCGGGTGGAGGCAATCAGCCCCAGCATTTT. This translates into CASSAGGGNQPQHF.

The table lists this clone with a few counts. The genes are TRBV6-6 and TRBJ2-7; the match to TRBD1 covers 9 bases. Germline V gene data show CDR1 as MNHNY and CDR2 as SVGAGI (reference sequence). CDR3 length: 13 residues. J was trimmed by 3 bases and V by 8 bases; bases with no gene match: 5. CDR3 nucleotides: TGTGCCAGCCAACAGGGGGCGATCTACGAGCAGTACTTC. Amino acid sequence: CASQQGAIYEQYF.

CDR3 amino acids: CASSPRRINTDTQYF. CDR3 nucleotide sequence: TGTGCCAGCAGCCCCCGGCGGATTAACACAGATACGCAGTATTTT. The chain has TRBV7-9 and TRBJ2-3; D uncertain. V lost 5 bases and J 2 bases, leaving 14 bases between the germline ends. The germline CDR1 and CDR2 sequences are SEHNR and FQNEAQ (reference sequence). CDR3 size: 15 residues.